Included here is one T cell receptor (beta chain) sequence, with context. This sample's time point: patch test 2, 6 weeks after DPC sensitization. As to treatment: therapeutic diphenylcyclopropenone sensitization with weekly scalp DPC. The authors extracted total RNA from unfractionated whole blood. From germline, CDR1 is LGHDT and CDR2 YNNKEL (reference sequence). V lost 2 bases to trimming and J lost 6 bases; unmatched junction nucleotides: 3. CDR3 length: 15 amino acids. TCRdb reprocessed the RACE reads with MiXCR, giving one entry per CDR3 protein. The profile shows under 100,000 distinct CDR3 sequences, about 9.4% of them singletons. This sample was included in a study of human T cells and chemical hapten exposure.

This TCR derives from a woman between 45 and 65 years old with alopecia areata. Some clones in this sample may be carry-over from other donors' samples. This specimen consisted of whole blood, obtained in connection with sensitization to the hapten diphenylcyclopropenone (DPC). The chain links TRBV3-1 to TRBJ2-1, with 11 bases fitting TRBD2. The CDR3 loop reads CASSQLAGGSNEQFF. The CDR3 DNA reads TGTGCCAGCAGCCAACTAGCGGGAGGATCCAATGAGCAGTTCTTC.